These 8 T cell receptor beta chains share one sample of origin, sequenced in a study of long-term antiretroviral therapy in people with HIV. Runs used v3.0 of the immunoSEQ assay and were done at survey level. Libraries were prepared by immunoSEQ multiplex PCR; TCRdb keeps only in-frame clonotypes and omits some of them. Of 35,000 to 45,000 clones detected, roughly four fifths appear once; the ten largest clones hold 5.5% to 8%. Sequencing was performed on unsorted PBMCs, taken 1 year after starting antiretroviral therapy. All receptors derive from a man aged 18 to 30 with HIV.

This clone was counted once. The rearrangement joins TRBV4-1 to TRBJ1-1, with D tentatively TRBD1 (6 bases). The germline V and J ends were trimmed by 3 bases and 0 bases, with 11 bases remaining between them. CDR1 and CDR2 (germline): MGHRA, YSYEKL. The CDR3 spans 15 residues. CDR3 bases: TGCGCCAGCAGCCAGGGCCGGGACATGAACACTGAAGCTTTCTTT. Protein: CASSQGRDMNTEAFF.

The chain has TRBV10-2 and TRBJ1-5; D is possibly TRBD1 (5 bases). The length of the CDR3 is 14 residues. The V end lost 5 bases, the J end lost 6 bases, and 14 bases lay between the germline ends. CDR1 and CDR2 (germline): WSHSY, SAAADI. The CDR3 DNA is TGCGCCAGCAGTCGAAGAGGGGCCGCTCAGCCCCAGCATTTT. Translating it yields CASSRRGAAQPQHF.

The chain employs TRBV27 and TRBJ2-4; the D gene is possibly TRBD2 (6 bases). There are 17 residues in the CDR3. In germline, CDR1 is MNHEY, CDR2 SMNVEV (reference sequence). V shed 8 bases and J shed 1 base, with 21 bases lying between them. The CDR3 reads CASRPGEVWGAKNIQYF. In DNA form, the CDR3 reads TGTGCCAGCCGACCGGGGGAGGTATGGGGGGCCAAAAACATTCAGTACTTC.

This CDR3 is CASSYGGEGTNEQFF. CDR3 in DNA: TGTGCCAGCAGTTACGGGGGGGAAGGCACCAATGAGCAGTTCTTC. The chain uses TRBV6-5 and TRBJ2-1, with 7 positions matching TRBD2. The germline gives CDR1 MNHEY, CDR2 SVGAGI. The V and J ends lost 2 bases and 6 bases, in that order; junction bases with no gene match: 7. This CDR3 has 15 amino acids.

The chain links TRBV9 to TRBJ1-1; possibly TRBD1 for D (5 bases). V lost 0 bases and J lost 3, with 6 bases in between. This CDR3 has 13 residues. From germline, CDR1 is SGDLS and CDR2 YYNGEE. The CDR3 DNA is TGTGCCAGCAGCGTAGAGGGGTACACTGAAGCTTTCTTT. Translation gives CASSVEGYTEAFF.

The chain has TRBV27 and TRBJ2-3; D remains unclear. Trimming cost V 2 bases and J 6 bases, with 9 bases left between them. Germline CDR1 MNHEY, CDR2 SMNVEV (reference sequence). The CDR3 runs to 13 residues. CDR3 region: CASSLKFSDTQYF. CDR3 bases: TGTGCCAGCAGTTTAAAATTTTCGGATACGCAGTATTTT.

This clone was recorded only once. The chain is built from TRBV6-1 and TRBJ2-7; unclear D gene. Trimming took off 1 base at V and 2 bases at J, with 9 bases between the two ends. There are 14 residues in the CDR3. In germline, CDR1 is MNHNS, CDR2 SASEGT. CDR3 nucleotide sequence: TGTGCCAGCAGTGAAGTTCGTATCCCCTACGAGCAGTACTTC. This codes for CASSEVRIPYEQYF.

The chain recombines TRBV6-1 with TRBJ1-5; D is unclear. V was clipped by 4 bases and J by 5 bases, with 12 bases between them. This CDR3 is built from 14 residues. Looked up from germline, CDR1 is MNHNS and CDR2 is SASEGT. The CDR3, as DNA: TGTGCCAGCAGTGTCCCAGGTTATCATCAGCCCCAGCATTTT. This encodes CASSVPGYHQPQHF.